The 32 T cell receptor beta chains presented below share a single source sample, sequenced in a study of cytomegalovirus exposure and HLA in healthy donors. Data came from immunoSEQ multiplex PCR; TCRdb stores just in-frame clones and leaves some out. In the table there are about 130,000 clones, roughly 89% of which are singletons. The sequenced sample consisted of PBMCs. These receptors came from a woman aged 18-29 years in good health and CMV-seronegative.

V is TRBV4-3 and J is TRBJ2-2; the D gene is possibly TRBD2 (6 bases). V was cut by 3 bases and J by 6 bases, with 20 bases left in between. Germline CDR1 reads LGHNA; CDR2 reads YSLEER. The CDR3 is 17 amino acids. CDR3 protein: CASSQYPGVTRPGELFF. CDR3 nucleotides: TGCGCCAGCAGCCAGTACCCGGGGGTCACTAGACCCGGGGAGCTGTTTTTT.

DNA of the CDR3: TGTGCCAGCAGCGGGACAGGGGATTCACCCCTCCACTTT. Protein product: CASSGTGDSPLHF. This sequence joins TRBV2 and TRBJ1-6, with 10 bases fitting TRBD1. The J segment lost 8 bases and the V segment lost 6 bases, leaving 1 base of the junction unmatched. This CDR3 comprises 13 residues. Germline V CDR1 and CDR2: SNHLY, FYNNEI.

The chain links TRBV6-4 to TRBJ1-2; D is undetermined. Per the germline V gene, CDR1 is MRHNA and CDR2 is SNTAGT. CDR3 length: 14 residues. Trimming stripped 6 bases from V and 4 bases from J, with 15 bases between. The CDR3 DNA follows: TGTGCCAGCAGGGTAGAGGCCCAGCTCTATGGCTACACCTTC. This translates into CASRVEAQLYGYTF.

This clone appeared once. The chain uses TRBV15 and TRBJ1-5; no clear D gene. The ends were cut back, 3 bases at V and 3 bases at J, with 12 bases in the middle. CDR1 is LNHNV and CDR2 is YYDKDF in the germline V gene (reference sequence). The CDR3 is 15 residues long. CDR3 bases: TGTGCCACCAGCAGTTCCGGGTTAGACAATCAGCCCCAGCATTTT. Amino acid sequence: CATSSSGLDNQPQHF.

This clone was observed once. This rearrangement joins TRBV28 to TRBJ1-1; D not resolved. V lost 3 bases to trimming and J lost 1 base, with 12 bases between them. The CDR3 loop spans 15 amino acids. The V gene's germline CDR1 is MDHEN and CDR2 SYDVKM. CDR3 residues: CASSFGLRSNTEAFF. CDR3 nucleotide sequence: TGTGCCAGCAGTTTTGGCCTCAGGTCGAACACTGAAGCTTTCTTT.

The rearrangement joins TRBV5-4 to TRBJ2-1, with TRBD1 matching over 9 bases. Looked up from germline, CDR1 is SGHNT and CDR2 is YYREEE (reference sequence). J gave up 8 bases and V 4 bases, and 10 bases lay outside the gene matches. CDR3 length equals 15 residues. In DNA form, the CDR3 reads TGTGCCAGCAGCCCTCCGGGACAGGGACTTCATGAGCAGTTCTTC. This gives the protein CASSPPGQGLHEQFF.

The chain combines TRBV18 with TRBJ1-4; D gene ambiguous. V lost 6 bases to trimming and J lost 0 bases, with 17 bases between them. The CDR3 has 17 residues. Germline V gene lookup returns CDR1 KGHSH and CDR2 LQKENI. The CDR3 region is CASSPQEAQSTNEKLFF. The CDR3 nucleotides read TGTGCCAGCTCCCCTCAAGAGGCGCAGTCAACTAATGAAAAACTGTTTTTT.

This rearrangement joins TRBV28 to TRBJ2-6; D call uncertain. This CDR3 comprises 18 residues. Trimming cost V 6 bases and J 1 base, with 19 bases left between them. Germline lookup yields CDR1 MDHEN and CDR2 SYDVKM. The CDR3: CASSTLWRSESGANVLTF. The CDR3 region has the DNA TGTGCCAGCAGCACTCTGTGGAGATCGGAATCTGGGGCCAACGTCCTGACTTTC.

The count of this clone is one. The V gene is TRBV6-5, the J gene TRBJ1-4; D gene ambiguous. Trimming removed 6 bases from V and 4 bases from J, with 15 bases in between. CDR1 and CDR2 (germline): MNHEY, SVGAGI. CDR3 length: 15 amino acids. CDR3 nucleotides: TGTGCCAGCAGCCCTACTGTCGGGATTAATGAAAAACTGTTTTTT. It codes for CASSPTVGINEKLFF.

A single count supports this clone. This chain joins TRBV10-2 and TRBJ2-2; 10 bases fit TRBD1. V lost 7 bases, J lost 4 bases, and 6 bases stayed unmatched. Germline CDR1 and CDR2: WSHSY and SAAADI. This CDR3 spans 15 amino acids. CDR3 residues: CASTQGTGVTGELFF. In DNA form, the CDR3 reads TGCGCCAGCACCCAGGGGACAGGGGTCACCGGGGAGCTGTTTTTT.

This chain joins TRBV27 and TRBJ1-2; D is uncertain. The V and J ends lost 3 bases and 8 bases respectively, with 16 bases between them. The CDR3 consists of 14 residues. The germline CDR1 and CDR2 sequences are MNHEY and SMNVEV (reference sequence). The chain's CDR3 is CASSFFSREGGYTF. In DNA, the CDR3 is TGTGCCAGCAGTTTTTTTTCGCGAGAGGGAGGCTACACCTTC.

This chain connects TRBV7-2 to TRBJ2-7; 10 bases are shared with TRBD2. The ends lost 5 bases at V and 3 bases at J; junction bases unmatched: 7. Germline values: CDR1 SGHTA, CDR2 FQGNSA. There are 15 residues in the CDR3. The CDR3 nucleotides read TGTGCCAGCAGCACCCGGACTAGCGGAATCTACGAGCAGTACTTC. Translated: CASSTRTSGIYEQYF.

This clone was seen more than once but under ten times. Other DNA sequences in this specimen translate into the identical CDR3. The J gene is TRBJ2-1, the V gene TRBV27, with D possibly matching TRBD1 (6 bases). The CDR3 extends over 13 amino acids. Trimming took 5 bases from V and 6 from J, leaving 11 bases between them. The V gene's germline CDR1 is MNHEY and CDR2 SMNVEV (reference sequence). DNA for the CDR3: TGTGCCAGCAGTCCCTCAGGGGTCAATGAGCAGTTCTTC. The encoded protein is CASSPSGVNEQFF.

This sequence joins TRBV6-1 and TRBJ1-1; D is unresolved. The CDR3 contains 15 residues. Germline-derived CDR1 and CDR2 are MNHNS and SASEGT. V was trimmed by 6 bases and J by 0 bases, leaving 14 bases between them. CDR3 residues: CASSRQQNMNTEAFF. CDR3 DNA: TGTGCCAGCAGCAGACAACAGAACATGAACACTGAAGCTTTCTTT.

The V gene is TRBV7-8, the J gene TRBJ1-2; perhaps TRBD1 as D (5 bases). CDR3 length equals 13 residues. The V gene lost 1 base and the J gene lost 3 bases, with 6 bases spanning the gap. Germline lookup yields CDR1 SGHVS and CDR2 FQNEAQ. As DNA, the CDR3 is TGTGCCAGCAGCTTAGAGACAGACTATGGCTACACCTTC. It yields the protein CASSLETDYGYTF.

The chain has TRBV7-9 and TRBJ2-1; 7 bases map to TRBD2. The CDR3 has 16 residues. With V trimmed by 3 bases and J by 8 bases, 13 bases remained unmatched. CDR1 SEHNR and CDR2 FQNEAQ come from the germline V gene (reference sequence). DNA of the CDR3: TGTGCCAGCAGCTTTATGGGCGGGAGAGATGGCGATGAGCAGTTCTTC. Protein: CASSFMGGRDGDEQFF.

This sequence joins TRBV11-3 and TRBJ1-4; 8 nucleotides align to TRBD1. The CDR3 sequence is 17 residues long. The V and J ends lost 3 bases and 0 bases, in that order; junction bases with no gene match: 6. CDR1 and CDR2 (germline): SGHNT, YENEEA. This CDR3 is CASSFADRGATNEKLFF. The CDR3 bases are TGTGCCAGCAGCTTCGCAGACAGGGGCGCAACTAATGAAAAACTGTTTTTT.

This chain connects TRBV27 to TRBJ1-1, with 10 nucleotides matching TRBD1. The V gene end was trimmed by 0 bases and the J gene end by 7 bases; junction bases not matched to a gene: 8. The CDR3 has 16 residues. Germline assignment: CDR1 MNHEY and CDR2 SMNVEV (reference sequence). The CDR3 here is CASSLSPDRGQGEAFF. DNA for the CDR3: TGTGCCAGCAGTTTATCGCCTGACAGGGGGCAAGGTGAAGCTTTCTTT.

The chain combines TRBV28 with TRBJ2-2; tentatively, D is TRBD2 (5 bases). This CDR3 has 14 residues. Germline V lookup: CDR1 MDHEN, CDR2 SYDVKM. V lost 5 bases and J 4 bases, leaving 11 bases between the germline ends. CDR3 nucleotide sequence: TGTGCCAGCAGTAAAACCGGAGGCACCGGGGAGCTGTTTTTT. Its protein product is CASSKTGGTGELFF.

The gene calls are TRBV4-1 and TRBJ1-5, with D possibly being TRBD1 (5 bases). V gave up 0 bases and J gave up 8 bases, with 11 bases separating them. Germline assignment: CDR1 MGHRA and CDR2 YSYEKL. The CDR3 has 14 amino acids. The CDR3 loop is CASSQEPGGKPQHF. For the CDR3, the DNA is TGCGCCAGCAGCCAAGAGCCCGGGGGGAAGCCCCAGCATTTT.

The J gene is TRBJ1-2, the V gene TRBV4-1; perhaps TRBD1 as D (5 bases). Trimming removed 4 bases at V and 10 bases at J, with 19 bases between. The CDR3 consists of 14 residues. Germline-derived CDR1 and CDR2 are MGHRA and YSYEKL. The CDR3 DNA reads TGCGCCAGCAGCCCCCCGCACAGGTCCATTGTCTACACCTTC. This translates into CASSPPHRSIVYTF.

The V and J genes are TRBV5-4 and TRBJ2-2; 10 bases are a match to TRBD1. V was pared by 5 bases and J by 4 bases, with 8 bases of the junction left unmatched. The germline gives CDR1 SGHNT, CDR2 YYREEE (reference sequence). The CDR3 totals 16 residues. The CDR3 bases are TGTGCCAGCAGTACCGAGACAGGGGGCCTCACCGGGGAGCTGTTTTTT. Its translation is CASSTETGGLTGELFF.

CDR3 amino acids: CASSSRDSTYGYTF. The CDR3 coding sequence is TGTGCCAGCAGCTCCCGGGACAGTACTTATGGCTACACCTTC. The chain couples TRBV7-9 to TRBJ1-2, with 7 positions matching TRBD1. Germline trimming cut 4 bases from V and 5 bases from J; bases unmatched to any gene: 7. This CDR3 is built from 14 residues. In germline, CDR1 is SEHNR, CDR2 FQNEAQ (reference sequence).

The J gene is TRBJ2-1, the V gene TRBV7-2, with a weak D call TRBD2 (6 bases). CDR1 is SGHTA and CDR2 is FQGNSA in the germline V gene. The ends were cut back, 3 bases at V and 0 bases at J, with 9 bases in the middle. The CDR3 sequence is 15 residues long. DNA for the CDR3: TGTGCCAGCAGCTTGGAGGGGTCCTCCTACAATGAGCAGTTCTTC. Its translation: CASSLEGSSYNEQFF.

The rearrangement links TRBV2 to TRBJ1-4, with TRBD1 matching 9 bases. The CDR3 length is 15 residues. In germline, CDR1 is SNHLY, CDR2 FYNNEI. Trimming cost V 5 bases and J 1 base; bases outside gene matches: 2. CDR3 in DNA: TGTGCCAGCAGTCGGGACAGGGTAACTAATGAAAAACTGTTTTTT. Translating it yields CASSRDRVTNEKLFF.

The V and J genes are TRBV20-1 and TRBJ1-1; no clear D. V was trimmed by 6 bases and J by 7 bases, leaving 12 bases between them. This CDR3 spans 11 amino acids. Germline values: CDR1 DFQATT, CDR2 SNEGSKA (reference sequence). Written as DNA, the CDR3 is TGCAGTGCGCCGTCGGGGTATGAAGCTTTCTTT. Protein sequence: CSAPSGYEAFF.

The chain has TRBV19 and TRBJ2-3; unclear D gene. Looked up from germline, CDR1 is LNHDA and CDR2 is SQIVND (reference sequence). This CDR3 is 14 amino acids long. The V end lost 7 bases, the J end lost 1 base, and 12 bases lay between the germline ends. The CDR3 DNA is TGTGCCAGTACTCTAGGTGGTGGCACAGATACGCAGTATTTT. Residues: CASTLGGGTDTQYF.

The chain recombines TRBV4-2 with TRBJ2-1; D is possibly TRBD2 (6 bases). The CDR3 extends over 13 amino acids. V was clipped by 0 bases and J by 8 bases, with 8 bases between them. Germline assignment: CDR1 LGHNA and CDR2 YNFKEQ. CDR3 in DNA: TGTGCCAGCAGCCAAGAGGGGGGATATGAGCAGTTCTTC. Translation: CASSQEGGYEQFF.

The chain recombines TRBV9 with TRBJ1-2, with 7 bases matching TRBD1. The trim removed 0 bases at V and 5 bases at J, leaving 7 bases unmatched. The CDR3 length is 15 residues. Germline CDR1 SGDLS, CDR2 YYNGEE. In nucleotides, the CDR3 is TGTGCCAGCAGCGTAGATATGGCAGGGGGGTATGGCTACACCTTC. Translating gives CASSVDMAGGYGYTF. Full variable domain (missing parts from reference TRBV9 and TRBJ1-2): DSGVTQTPKHLITATGQRVTLRCSPRSGDLSVYWYQQSLDQGLQFLIQYYNGEERAKGNILERFSAQQFPDLHSELNLSSLELGDSALYFCASSVDMAGGYGYTFGSGTRLTVV.

This sequence joins TRBV2 and TRBJ2-3; a weak D match, TRBD2 (6 bases). V lost 7 bases to trimming and J lost 0 bases, with 14 bases between them. CDR1 and CDR2 (germline): SNHLY, FYNNEI. CDR3 length equals 15 residues. The CDR3 DNA reads TGTGCCAGCAAGAGGAGGGCCGGTAGCACAGATACGCAGTATTTT. Its protein is CASKRRAGSTDTQYF.

The chain combines TRBV14 with TRBJ2-1; 8 nucleotides line up with TRBD1. This CDR3 comprises 15 residues. Germline trimming cut 1 base from V and 6 bases from J; bases unmatched to any gene: 5. CDR1 is SGHDN, CDR2 FVKESK, per germline. The CDR3 region is CASSQATGVGNEQFF. In DNA, the CDR3 is TGTGCCAGCAGCCAAGCGACAGGGGTTGGCAATGAGCAGTTCTTC.

For the CDR3, the DNA is TGCGCCAGCAGACCTACCGGGACAGTTAACACCGGGGAGCTGTTTTTT. This encodes CASRPTGTVNTGELFF. This chain uses TRBV5-1 with TRBJ2-2, with 7 positions matching TRBD1. The J segment lost 2 bases and the V segment lost 5 bases, leaving 9 bases of the junction unmatched. The CDR3 is 16 residues long. Per germline, CDR1 SGHRS and CDR2 YFSETQ.